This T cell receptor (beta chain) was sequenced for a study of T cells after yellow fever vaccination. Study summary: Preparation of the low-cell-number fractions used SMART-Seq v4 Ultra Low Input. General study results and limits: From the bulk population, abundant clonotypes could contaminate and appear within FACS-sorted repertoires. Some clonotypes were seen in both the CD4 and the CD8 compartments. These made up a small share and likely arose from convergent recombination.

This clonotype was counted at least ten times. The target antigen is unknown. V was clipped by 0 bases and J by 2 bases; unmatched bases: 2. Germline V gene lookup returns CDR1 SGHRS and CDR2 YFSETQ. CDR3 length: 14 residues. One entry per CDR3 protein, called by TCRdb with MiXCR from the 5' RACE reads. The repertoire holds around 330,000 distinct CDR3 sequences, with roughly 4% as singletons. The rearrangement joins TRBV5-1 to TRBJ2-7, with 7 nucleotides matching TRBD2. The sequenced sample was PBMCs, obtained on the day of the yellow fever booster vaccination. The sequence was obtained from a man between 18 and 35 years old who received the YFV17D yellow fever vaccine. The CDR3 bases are TGCGCCAGCAGCTTGGCCAGCGGGGCCTACGAGCAGTACTTC. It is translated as CASSLASGAYEQYF. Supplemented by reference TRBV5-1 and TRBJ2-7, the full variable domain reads KAGVTQTPRYLIKTRGQQVTLSCSPISGHRSVSWYQQTPGQGLQFLFEYFSETQRNKGNFPGRFSGRQFSNSRSEMNVSTLELGDSALYLCASSLASGAYEQYFGPGTRLTVT.